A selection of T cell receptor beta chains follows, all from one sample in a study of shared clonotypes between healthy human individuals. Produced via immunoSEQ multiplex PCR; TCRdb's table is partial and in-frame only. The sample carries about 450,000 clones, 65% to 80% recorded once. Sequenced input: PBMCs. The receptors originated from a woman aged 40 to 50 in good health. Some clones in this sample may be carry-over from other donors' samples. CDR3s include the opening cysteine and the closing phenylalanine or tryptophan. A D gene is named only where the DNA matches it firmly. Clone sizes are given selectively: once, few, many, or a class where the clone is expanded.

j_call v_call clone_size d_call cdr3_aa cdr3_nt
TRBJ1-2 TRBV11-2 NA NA CASSLDNTYYGCTF TGTGCCAGCAGCTTAGATAACACGTACTATGGCTGCACCTTC
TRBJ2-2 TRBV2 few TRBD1 CASRQGAGELFF TGTGCCAGCAGACAGGGGGCCGGGGAGCTGTTTTTT
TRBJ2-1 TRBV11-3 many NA CASSSGRSYNEQFF TGTGCCAGCAGCTCCGGCCGTTCCTACAATGAGCAGTTCTTC
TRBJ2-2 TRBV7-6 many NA CASSILTSSGELFF TGTGCCAGCAGCATCTTGACTAGTTCCGGGGAGCTGTTTTTT
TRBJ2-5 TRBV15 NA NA CATSRGSQGGETQYF TGTGCCACCAGCAGAGGAAGTCAGGGGGGAGAGACCCAGTACTTC
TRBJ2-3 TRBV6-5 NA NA CASSYPPTDTQYF TGTGCCAGCAGTTACCCCCCTACAGATACGCAGTATTTT
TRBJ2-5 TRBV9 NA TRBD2 CASSATRSGGGQETQYF TGTGCCAGCAGCGCGACCCGTAGCGGGGGGGGCCAAGAGACCCAGTACTTC
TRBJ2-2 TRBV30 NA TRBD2 CAWGLRGLAGERSGELFF TGTGCCTGGGGACTTAGGGGACTAGCGGGAGAGAGATCCGGGGAGCTGTTTTTT
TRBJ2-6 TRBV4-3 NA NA CASSDTGANVLTF TGCGCCAGCAGCGATACGGGGGCCAACGTCCTGACTTTC
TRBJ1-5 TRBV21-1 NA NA CASSNGQGSNQPQHF TGTGCCAGCAGCAACGGTCAGGGAAGCAATCAGCCCCAGCATTTT
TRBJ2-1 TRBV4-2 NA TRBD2 CASSQTRLAGYNEQFF TGTGCCAGCAGCCAAACCCGACTAGCGGGGTACAATGAGCAGTTCTTC
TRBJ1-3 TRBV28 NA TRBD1 CASTSWDSSGNTIYF TGTGCCAGCACTTCGTGGGACAGCTCTGGAAACACCATATATTTT
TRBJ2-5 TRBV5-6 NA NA CASSLDSGWGTQYF TGTGCCAGCAGCTTGGATTCCGGGTGGGGGACCCAGTACTTC
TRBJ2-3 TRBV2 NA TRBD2 CASSEYVSAGGFADTQYF TGTGCCAGCAGTGAATATGTATCAGCGGGAGGTTTCGCAGATACGCAGTATTTT
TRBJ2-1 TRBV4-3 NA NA CASSQDSGKYNEQFF TGCGCCAGCAGCCAAGATTCCGGGAAGTACAATGAGCAGTTCTTC
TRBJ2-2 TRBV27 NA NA CASSLWGVGDTGELFF TGTGCCAGCAGTTTATGGGGGGTCGGGGACACCGGGGAGCTGTTTTTT
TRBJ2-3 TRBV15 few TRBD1 CATSRERTGGTDTQYF TGTGCCACCAGCAGAGAACGGACAGGGGGCACAGATACGCAGTATTTT
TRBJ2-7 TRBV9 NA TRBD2 CASSVEAGGPYEQYF TGTGCCAGCAGCGTAGAAGCGGGAGGGCCTTACGAGCAGTACTTC